Listed here are 23 T cell receptor beta chains from one sample, sequenced in a study of blood T cell repertoires in COVID-19. TCRdb keeps only in-frame clones here, not all; method: immunoSEQ multiplex PCR. The sample includes some 290,000 clones, 88% of them seen just once. Sequenced sample: peripheral blood. The source of these receptors is a woman aged 25-40 years with COVID-19, enrolled during active disease.

A single count supports this clone. The chain uses TRBV6-6 and TRBJ2-2; 8 bases map to TRBD2. Germline V gives CDR1 MNHNY, CDR2 SVGAGI (reference sequence). The V segment lost 7 bases and the J segment 3 bases; nucleotides outside the gene matches: 10. This CDR3 contains 16 residues. In DNA form, the CDR3 reads TGTGCCAGCAACCCGATGGGACTAGGGGACACCGGGGAGCTGTTTTTT. Encoded protein: CASNPMGLGDTGELFF.

The chain links TRBV5-1 to TRBJ2-7, with unresolved D. Germline loops: CDR1 SGHRS, CDR2 YFSETQ. The CDR3 contains 13 residues. V was pared by 1 base and J by 3 bases, with 8 bases between. The CDR3 DNA sequence: TGCGCCAGCAGCTTGACAGCCTTCTACGAGCAGTACTTC. It translates to CASSLTAFYEQYF. The full variable domain, rest sourced from reference TRBV5-1 and TRBJ2-7, is KAGVTQTPRYLIKTRGQQVTLSCSPISGHRSVSWYQQTPGQGLQFLFEYFSETQRNKGNFPGRFSGRQFSNSRSEMNVSTLELGDSALYLCASSLTAFYEQYFGPGTRLTVT.

The chain recombines TRBV5-5 with TRBJ1-6; 9 nucleotides agree with TRBD1. Germline-derived CDR1 and CDR2 are SGHKS and YYEKEE (reference sequence). The CDR3 is 15 residues long. V lost 5 bases to trimming and J lost 8 bases; unmatched junction nucleotides: 8. CDR3 region: CASRWTGAGDSPLHF. For the CDR3, the DNA is TGTGCCAGCAGGTGGACAGGGGCAGGGGATTCACCCCTCCACTTT.

As concerns this clone: A clone one base away is much larger, so this may be a read error. The chain employs TRBV7-8 and TRBJ1-1; D is uncertain. The CDR3 sequence is 12 residues long. Trimming took off 0 bases at V and 4 bases at J, with 3 bases between the two ends. Germline V lookup: CDR1 SGHVS, CDR2 FQNEAQ. The CDR3 DNA follows: TGTGCCAGCAGCTTAGCCAGCACTGAAGCTTTCTTT. Translated, it gives CASSLASTEAFF.

The chain combines TRBV5-4 with TRBJ2-1, with D tentatively TRBD2 (5 bases). V was pared by 4 bases and J by 10 bases, with 9 bases between. The germline CDR1 and CDR2 sequences are SGHNT and YYREEE (reference sequence). This CDR3 comprises 11 residues. CDR3 bases: TGTGCCAGCAGCGCGCCGGGGGAGCAGTTCTTC. Translated, it gives CASSAPGEQFF.

The chain uses TRBV28 and TRBJ1-2; no reliable D call. The CDR3 consists of 13 residues. Germline CDR1 MDHEN, CDR2 SYDVKM. The V and J ends lost 3 bases and 2 bases respectively, with 7 bases between them. The CDR3 is CASSFYVNYGYTF. The CDR3 DNA follows: TGTGCCAGCAGTTTTTATGTCAACTATGGCTACACCTTC.

The chain recombines TRBV7-3 with TRBJ2-7; the D gene is possibly TRBD1 (6 bases). Trimming left V 3 bases short and J 6 bases short, with 12 bases between. The germline V gene encodes CDR1 SGHTA and CDR2 FQGTGA. The CDR3 runs 13 residues. CDR3 sequence reads: CASSLTGLSEQYF. The CDR3 DNA reads TGTGCCAGCAGCTTGACAGGTTTAAGCGAGCAGTACTTC. Variable domain in full (rest from reference TRBV7-3 and TRBJ2-7): GAGVSQTPSNKVTEKGKYVELRCDPISGHTALYWYRQSLGQGPEFLIYFQGTGAADDSGLPNDRFFAVRPEGSVSTLKIQRTERGDSAVYLCASSLTGLSEQYFGPGTRLTVT.

This clone was counted once. The chain recombines TRBV7-2 with TRBJ1-2; D is perhaps TRBD1 (5 bases). The V end was cut by 4 bases, the J end by 8 bases, with 11 bases between. CDR1 is SGHTA, CDR2 FQGNSA, per germline. The CDR3 is 12 residues long. The CDR3 coding sequence is TGTGCCAGCAGCTCCCTCCCAGGGGGCTACACCTTC. As protein: CASSSLPGGYTF.

The rearrangement links TRBV5-1 to TRBJ1-2; 7 positions match TRBD1. The ends lost 5 bases at V and 2 bases at J; junction bases unmatched: 3. Looked up from germline, CDR1 is SGHRS and CDR2 is YFSETQ. The CDR3 consists of 13 residues. CDR3 sequence reads: CASSTGANYGYTF. The CDR3 coding sequence is TGCGCCAGCAGTACAGGGGCGAACTATGGCTACACCTTC.

The chain combines TRBV19 with TRBJ2-5, with a possible D match to TRBD1 (6 bases). Germline-derived CDR1 and CDR2 are LNHDA and SQIVND (reference sequence). V lost 3 bases and J 5 bases, leaving 13 bases between the germline ends. The CDR3 totals 14 residues. The CDR3 here is CASSMGQGLETQYF. The CDR3 DNA reads as TGTGCCAGTAGTATGGGGCAGGGGCTCGAGACCCAGTACTTC.

This clone was counted a single time. J is TRBJ1-1 and V is TRBV29-1, with a weak D call TRBD1 (5 bases). In germline, CDR1 is SQVTM, CDR2 ANQGSEA. V was shortened by 3 bases and J by 1 base, with 18 bases between the two germline ends. This CDR3 is 16 amino acids long. Written as DNA, the CDR3 is TGCAGCGTTGAGATGGAGCAAGGAGGGGCGAACACTGAAGCTTTCTTT. Its translation is CSVEMEQGGANTEAFF.

CDR3 in amino acids: CASSIGTEGDTF. CDR3 DNA: TGTGCCAGCAGCATAGGGACAGAAGGGGACACCTTC. V usage is TRBV5-6 and J usage is TRBJ1-2; 7 nucleotides align to TRBD1. This CDR3 has 12 amino acids. Trimming removed 4 bases from V and 12 bases from J; junction bases left unmatched: 9. In germline, CDR1 is SGHDT, CDR2 YYEEEE. The whole variable domain, filled in from reference TRBV5-6 and TRBJ1-2, reads DAGVTQSPTHLIKTRGQQVTLRCSPKSGHDTVSWYQQALGQGPQFIFQYYEEEERQRGNFPDRFSGHQFPNYSSELNVNALLLGDSALYLCASSIGTEGDTFGSGTRLTVV.

The V gene is TRBV28, the J gene TRBJ1-4; 12 bases align to TRBD1. The CDR3 has 17 residues. Germline CDR1 is MDHEN and CDR2 is SYDVKM. Unmatched junction bases numbered 14, after V lost 3 bases and J lost 12 bases. The CDR3 protein is CASSFEPPGQGARELFF. The CDR3 nucleotides are TGTGCCAGCAGTTTTGAACCTCCGGGACAGGGGGCTAGGGAACTGTTTTTT.

This chain uses TRBV24-1 with TRBJ2-1; 7 positions agree with TRBD1. V shed 0 bases and J 6 bases; nucleotides not matched to a gene: 4. Germline CDR1 is KGHDR and CDR2 is SFDVKD. There are 15 residues in the CDR3. The CDR3 region is CATSDLGQDRNEQFF. In DNA form, the CDR3 reads TGTGCCACCAGTGATTTGGGACAGGACCGCAATGAGCAGTTCTTC.

Notes on this clone: A junction boundary mismatches the germline segment, possibly from a read error. The chain carries TRBV2 and TRBJ1-5; D is possibly TRBD1 (6 bases). This CDR3 comprises 14 residues. From germline, CDR1 is SNHLY and CDR2 FYNNEI. DNA of the CDR3: TGTGCCAGCAGTGGACAGGCGAGCAATCAGCCCCAACATTTT. Its protein is CASSGQASNQPQHF.

V usage is TRBV5-1 and J usage is TRBJ2-3, with TRBD1 matching 10 bases. This CDR3 is built from 17 residues. V gave up 0 bases and J gave up 1 base; unmatched junction bases: 5. Germline values: CDR1 SGHRS, CDR2 YFSETQ. The DNA for the CDR3 is TGCGCCAGCAGCTTGGCCCTAGGGACAGGGGGCACAGATACGCAGTATTTT. Its protein product is CASSLALGTGGTDTQYF. The entire variable domain, with the rest obtained from reference TRBV5-1 and TRBJ2-3, is as follows: KAGVTQTPRYLIKTRGQQVTLSCSPISGHRSVSWYQQTPGQGLQFLFEYFSETQRNKGNFPGRFSGRQFSNSRSEMNVSTLELGDSALYLCASSLALGTGGTDTQYFGPGTRLTVL.

V gene TRBV9 combines with J gene TRBJ1-1, with 7 bases aligning to TRBD1. The CDR3 has 15 amino acids. V dropped 2 bases and J dropped 6; count of bases not matched to a gene: 10. Germline CDR1 reads SGDLS; CDR2 reads YYNGEE. In DNA form, the CDR3 reads TGTGCCAGCAGCGTCACGACAGGGATCGGAGCTGAAGCTTTCTTT. Its translation: CASSVTTGIGAEAFF.

The chain carries TRBV4-1 and TRBJ1-1; D perhaps matches TRBD1 (6 bases). The germline gives CDR1 MGHRA, CDR2 YSYEKL. There are 14 residues in the CDR3. Trimming removed 4 bases at V and 7 bases at J, with 16 bases between. CDR3 in DNA: TGCGCCAGCAGCCTCCAAGTTCGGGACAATGAAGCTTTCTTT. Residues: CASSLQVRDNEAFF.

The J gene is TRBJ2-3, the V gene TRBV30; TRBD2 is a possible D gene (7 bases). Trimming stripped 6 bases from V and 2 bases from J, with 18 bases between. The CDR3 runs 15 residues. Germline CDR1 GTSNPN, CDR2 SVGIG (reference sequence). Written as DNA, the CDR3 is TGTGCCTGCGCCAAGGGGGAGGGATTCACAGATACGCAGTATTTT. It is translated as CACAKGEGFTDTQYF.

The genes are TRBV4-3 and TRBJ2-5; D tentatively fits TRBD1 or TRBD2 (12 bases each). The CDR3 loop spans 19 amino acids. V gave up 4 bases and J gave up 6 bases, with 30 bases separating them. Germline lookup yields CDR1 LGHNA and CDR2 YSLEER. In nucleotides, the CDR3 is TGCGCCAGCAGCCGAGAGGGACAGGGGGCTAGCGGGAGGGCCCAGACCCAGTACTTC. It is translated as CASSREGQGASGRAQTQYF.

The gene calls are TRBV19 and TRBJ1-3; 9 nucleotides line up with TRBD1. This CDR3 has 18 amino acids. The trim removed 3 bases at V and 0 bases at J, leaving 9 bases unmatched. CDR1 is LNHDA and CDR2 is SQIVND in the germline V gene (reference sequence). In nucleotides, the CDR3 is TGTGCCAGTAGTATTGATCGCGGGACAGGGCTCTCTGGAAACACCATATATTTT. Translating gives CASSIDRGTGLSGNTIYF.

The V call is TRBV27, the J call TRBJ1-2, with 10 bases matching TRBD1. This CDR3 is built from 19 residues. The J segment lost 6 bases and the V segment lost 0 bases, leaving 16 bases of the junction unmatched. The germline V gene has CDR1 MNHEY and CDR2 SMNVEV (reference sequence). The CDR3 sequence: CASSLSIVPGQGMVDGYTF. The CDR3 nucleotides are TGTGCCAGCAGTTTATCGATTGTCCCGGGACAGGGGATGGTAGATGGCTACACCTTC.

This clone occurred once. The chain carries TRBV6-5 and TRBJ2-1; a weak D match, TRBD1 (7 bases). Trimming took off 8 bases at V and 8 bases at J, with 16 bases between the two ends. The CDR3 consists of 13 residues. Germline V gives CDR1 MNHEY, CDR2 SVGAGI. CDR3 nucleotides: TGTGCCAGCCGCCGGGGCAGGGGGGATGAGCAGTTCTTC. Translating it yields CASRRGRGDEQFF.